This passage covers 21 T cell receptor beta chains from one sample sequenced in a study of T cell repertoires in cytomegalovirus infection. One entry per CDR3 protein results from TCRdb running MiXCR on the reads. Of a few hundred thousand distinct CDR3 sequences in the sample, around a tenth were seen once. Sequenced: PBMCs. These receptors originate from a human donor in good health (CMV status not recorded). Some clones in this sample may be carry-over from other donors' samples.

This clonotype was counted many times. V usage is TRBV7-2 and J usage is TRBJ1-5; TRBD1 matches at 7 bases. The CDR3 totals 15 residues. V gave up 3 bases and J gave up 7 bases; unmatched junction bases: 9. CDR1 SGHTA and CDR2 FQGNSA come from the germline V gene. CDR3 DNA sequence: TGTGCCAGCAGCTTTCACAGGGGAGAGGGGCAGCCCCAGCATTTT. It is translated as CASSFHRGEGQPQHF.

This clonotype was picked up a small number of times. The rearrangement links TRBV7-2 to TRBJ2-1; the D call may be TRBD1 or TRBD2 (5 bases each). The CDR3 totals 14 residues. Per germline, CDR1 SGHTA and CDR2 FQGNSA. V shed 2 bases and J shed 7 bases, with 12 bases lying between them. CDR3 residues: CASSLRGVRNEQFF. As DNA, the CDR3 is TGTGCCAGCAGCTTAAGAGGGGTACGAAATGAGCAGTTCTTC.

V usage is TRBV12-5 and J usage is TRBJ1-3; D is undetermined. V was trimmed by 3 bases and J by 0 bases, leaving 21 bases between them. The V gene's germline CDR1 is LGHNT and CDR2 FRNRAP. The CDR3 covers 19 residues. CDR3 DNA: TGTGCTAGTGGTTTTAAGGGCAGCCTCACCTTTAACTCTGGAAACACCATATATTTT. Translated: CASGFKGSLTFNSGNTIYF.

This clonotype was counted ten times or more. This rearrangement joins TRBV6-2 or TRBV6-3 to TRBJ1-1; no definite D call. V lost 3 bases, J lost 5 bases, and 7 bases lay in between. Germline lookup yields CDR1 MNHEY and CDR2 SVGEGT. The CDR3 contains 12 residues. This CDR3 reads CASSYRVTEAFF. DNA of the CDR3: TGTGCCAGCAGTTATCGGGTGACTGAAGCTTTCTTT.

V usage is TRBV30 and J usage is TRBJ1-1; 9 nucleotides agree with TRBD1. Germline V gene lookup returns CDR1 GTSNPN and CDR2 SVGIG (reference sequence). This CDR3 region has 11 residues. V shed 3 bases, J shed 10 bases, and the junction held 3 bases outside the gene matches. CDR3 protein: CAWSDRGGAFF. The CDR3 DNA is TGTGCCTGGAGCGACAGGGGGGGAGCTTTCTTT.

The chain links TRBV28 to TRBJ2-1; D remains unclear. The CDR3 extends over 12 amino acids. The ends were cut back, 7 bases at V and 7 bases at J, with 11 bases in the middle. CDR1 and CDR2 (germline): MDHEN, SYDVKM. This chain's CDR3 is CASTTPGNEQFF. The DNA for the CDR3 is TGTGCCAGCACCACCCCCGGGAATGAGCAGTTCTTC.

This clonotype has just a few counts. CDR3 nucleotides: TGTGCCAGTATCTATCAGGGCGGTGTCACTGAAGCTTTCTTT. Its protein product is CASIYQGGVTEAFF. The rearrangement links TRBV19 to TRBJ1-1; D is perhaps TRBD1 (5 bases). The V end was cut by 7 bases, the J end by 4 bases, with 16 bases between. Germline V CDR1 and CDR2: LNHDA, SQIVND (reference sequence). The CDR3 totals 14 residues.

The V and J genes are TRBV28 and TRBJ2-3; D is ambiguous. Trimming took off 5 bases at V and 2 bases at J, with 17 bases between the two ends. The CDR3 has 16 residues. Germline CDR1 reads MDHEN; CDR2 reads SYDVKM. DNA of the CDR3: TGTGCCAGCAGTGCATCAACCCAGGCTTCCACAGATACGCAGTATTTT. Translation gives CASSASTQASTDTQYF.

The sample holds many counts of this clonotype. This chain links TRBV7-3 with TRBJ1-1; 7 nucleotides line up with TRBD1. CDR1 is SGHTA and CDR2 is FQGTGA in the germline V gene. V shed 3 bases, J shed 4 bases, and the junction held 14 bases outside the gene matches. CDR3 length: 17 amino acids. The chain's CDR3 is CASSLNDRTGRGTEAFF. DNA of the CDR3: TGTGCCAGCAGCTTGAACGATCGGACAGGCCGGGGCACTGAAGCTTTCTTT.

There are many counts of this clonotype. The chain couples TRBV7-2 to TRBJ2-7, with D tentatively TRBD1 (5 bases). Per the germline V gene, CDR1 is SGHTA and CDR2 is FQGNSA. V was clipped by 8 bases and J by 0 bases, with 14 bases between them. The CDR3 loop spans 14 amino acids. Here the CDR3 reads CASGAKVSSYEQYF. CDR3 sequence (DNA): TGTGCCAGCGGGGCTAAAGTGAGCTCCTACGAGCAGTACTTC.

This clonotype has at least ten counts. The chain has TRBV7-9 and TRBJ1-1, with D hard to call. V lost 4 bases to trimming and J lost 4 bases, with 16 bases between them. The CDR3 runs to 15 residues. Germline CDR1 reads SEHNR; CDR2 reads FQNEAQ (reference sequence). CDR3 amino acids: CASSSERAPGTEAFF. CDR3 bases: TGTGCCAGCAGCTCAGAGAGGGCCCCGGGCACTGAAGCTTTCTTT.

This clonotype was found a few times. V is TRBV7-9 and J is TRBJ1-1; D not resolved. CDR1 is SEHNR, CDR2 FQNEAQ, per germline (reference sequence). Trimming took 5 bases from V and 1 from J, leaving 8 bases between them. This CDR3 is 13 amino acids long. The CDR3 protein is CASSPPWNTEAFF. The DNA of the CDR3 is TGTGCCAGCAGCCCCCCGTGGAACACTGAAGCTTTCTTT.

This clonotype was recorded many times. This chain links TRBV19 with TRBJ1-5, with D possibly TRBD1 on 5 matching bases. CDR3 size: 16 residues. The V end lost 5 bases, the J end lost 0 bases, and 14 bases lay between the germline ends. CDR1 is LNHDA, CDR2 SQIVND, per germline (reference sequence). This chain's CDR3 is CASSLIRQYSNQPQHF. The CDR3, as DNA: TGTGCCAGTAGTCTCATCAGACAGTATAGCAATCAGCCCCAGCATTTT. The full variable domain, with the rest looked up from reference TRBV19 and TRBJ1-5, is DGGITQSPKYLFRKEGQNVTLSCEQNLNHDAMYWYRQDPGQGLRLIYYSQIVNDFQKGDIAEGYSVSREKKESFPLTVTSAQKNPTAFYLCASSLIRQYSNQPQHFGDGTRLSIL.

This clonotype was seen repeatedly, ten times or more. The J gene is TRBJ2-2, the V gene TRBV7-2; TRBD1 aligns across 7 bases. The V gene's germline CDR1 is SGHTA and CDR2 FQGNSA. With V trimmed by 6 bases and J by 4 bases, 11 bases remained unmatched. The CDR3 has 16 residues. This chain's CDR3 is CASSSTGRRSTGELFF. Here the CDR3 DNA reads TGTGCCAGCAGTTCGACAGGGCGCAGGAGCACCGGGGAGCTGTTTTTT.

In its sample, this clonotype was seen a few times. V usage is TRBV28 and J usage is TRBJ1-5, with no clear D. This CDR3 is built from 16 residues. Per germline, CDR1 MDHEN and CDR2 SYDVKM. V lost 7 bases and J lost 0, with 16 bases in between. This chain's CDR3 is CASILSRRYSNQPQHF. CDR3 bases: TGTGCCAGCATCCTTTCCAGGCGATATAGCAATCAGCCCCAGCATTTT.

The chain has TRBV11-2 and TRBJ2-3; the match to TRBD2 covers 10 bases. With 11 bases clipped from V and 3 bases from J, the junction kept 5 bases outside the gene matches. The CDR3 is made up of 13 amino acids. Germline V gene sequence: CDR1 SGHAT, CDR2 FQNNGV. The DNA for the CDR3 is TGTGCCGTTAGCGGGAGGAGGACAGATACGCAGTATTTT. This sequence encodes CAVSGRRTDTQYF.

The chain uses TRBV4-1 and TRBJ2-7, with no clear D. V dropped 7 bases and J dropped 5 bases, with 21 bases sitting between them. CDR3 size: 15 residues. The germline V gene has CDR1 MGHRA and CDR2 YSYEKL. As DNA, the CDR3 is TGCGCCAGCAACCCCTCCTTCAATAGGGTTCACGAGCAGTACTTC. Amino acid sequence: CASNPSFNRVHEQYF.

Concerning this clonotype: With a much larger clone just one base away, this may be a read error. V gene TRBV7-9 combines with J gene TRBJ1-2; D perhaps matches TRBD1 (5 bases). From germline, CDR1 is SEHNR and CDR2 FQNEAQ (reference sequence). This CDR3 region has 15 residues. The CDR3 region is CASSLGDRINYGYIF. As DNA, the CDR3 is TGTGCCAGCAGCTTAGGGGACCGGATTAACTATGGCTACATCTTC.

There are many counts of this clonotype. The rearrangement uses TRBV6-6 and TRBJ1-5; D unresolved. V lost 2 bases and J lost 2, with 19 bases in between. The CDR3 runs 18 residues. Per germline, CDR1 MNHNY and CDR2 SVGAGI (reference sequence). In nucleotides, the CDR3 is TGTGCCAGCAGTTACATGGTCCCTGCATCCGAGCGCAATCAGCCCCAGCATTTT. Translating gives CASSYMVPASERNQPQHF.

This clonotype was counted ten times or more. The J gene is TRBJ2-5, the V gene TRBV28, with 8 nucleotides matching TRBD2. V shed 4 bases and J 2 bases; nucleotides not matched to a gene: 6. The germline CDR1 and CDR2 sequences are MDHEN and SYDVKM. The CDR3 consists of 15 residues. This CDR3 reads CASSSLTSEQETQYF. CDR3 nucleotides: TGTGCCAGCAGTTCTCTGACTAGCGAGCAAGAGACCCAGTACTTC.

This clonotype was recorded many times. V gene TRBV12-3 or TRBV12-4 combines with J gene TRBJ2-3; the D call may be TRBD1 or TRBD2 (6 bases each). The ends were cut back, 5 bases at V and 3 bases at J, with 21 bases in the middle. This CDR3 comprises 17 residues. For the CDR3, the DNA is TGTGCCAGCAGTCCAGCGGTGGGGGCGCGGGGAACAGATACGCAGTATTTT. Residues: CASSPAVGARGTDTQYF.